What follows are 7 T cell receptor beta chains derived from one specimen sequenced in a study of cytomegalovirus exposure and HLA in healthy donors. PCR was performed using 60 Vbeta and 13 Jbeta primers. The repertoire was sequenced with immunoSEQ multiplex PCR; TCRdb's copy has only in-frame clones and lacks some. The sample includes about 160,000 clones, roughly 82% seen only once; the top ten take approximately 1.5%. Sample: PBMCs. The origin of the receptors is a girl aged 5-17 years in good health and CMV-seropositive.

The chain combines TRBV30 with TRBJ2-1, with D uncertain. V lost 0 bases and J lost 0, with 6 bases in between. The CDR3 has 14 residues. CDR1 GTSNPN and CDR2 SVGIG come from the germline V gene (reference sequence). CDR3 in amino acids: CAWSVPSSYNEQFF. CDR3 DNA sequence: TGTGCCTGGAGTGTACCCAGCTCCTACAATGAGCAGTTCTTC.

This rearrangement joins TRBV27 to TRBJ1-3, with no clear D. The germline V and J ends were trimmed by 7 bases and 4 bases, with 8 bases remaining between them. The CDR3 spans 12 residues. Germline loops: CDR1 MNHEY, CDR2 SMNVEV (reference sequence). The DNA of the CDR3 is TGTGCCAGCAAAGCACCCGGAAACACCATATATTTT. Protein: CASKAPGNTIYF.

The rearrangement uses TRBV2 and TRBJ2-3, with 9 nucleotides matching TRBD2. V lost 4 bases to trimming and J lost 3 bases; unmatched junction nucleotides: 11. CDR1 SNHLY and CDR2 FYNNEI come from the germline V gene. CDR3 length: 17 amino acids. CDR3: CASSGPRLAVGTDTQYF. CDR3 bases: TGTGCCAGCAGTGGGCCCCGACTAGCGGTGGGTACAGATACGCAGTATTTT. The whole variable domain, remainder taken from reference TRBV2 and TRBJ2-3, is EPEVTQTPSHQVTQMGQEVILRCVPISNHLYFYWYRQILGQKVEFLVSFYNNEISEKSEIFDDQFSVERPDGSNFTLKIRSTKLEDSAMYFCASSGPRLAVGTDTQYFGPGTRLTVL.

The chain joins TRBV6-6 to TRBJ2-7; D unclear. The CDR3 covers 14 residues. V was pared by 1 base and J by 6 bases, with 13 bases between. Germline V gene sequence: CDR1 MNHNY, CDR2 SVGAGI (reference sequence). The CDR3 coding sequence is TGTGCCAGCAGTTACTTCGGCGGTGACGCCGAGCAGTACTTC. Translating it yields CASSYFGGDAEQYF.

The rearrangement uses TRBV2 and TRBJ1-3; tentatively, D is TRBD1 (6 bases). CDR3 length equals 16 residues. The germline V and J ends were trimmed by 5 bases and 0 bases, with 14 bases remaining between them. Germline CDR1 is SNHLY and CDR2 is FYNNEI. The CDR3, as DNA: TGTGCCAGCAGTCTCCTCAGGGGAAGCTCTGGAAACACCATATATTTT. As protein: CASSLLRGSSGNTIYF.

This clone was counted once. The chain couples TRBV28 to TRBJ1-1, with no clear D. CDR1 is MDHEN, CDR2 SYDVKM, per germline. Trimming cost V 9 bases and J 3 bases, with 11 bases left between them. The length of the CDR3 is 12 residues. The CDR3 DNA follows: TGTGCCAGTAGGCGGGGTTACACTGAAGCTTTCTTT. Amino acids: CASRRGYTEAFF.

CDR3 loop: CATSRRTGGTEAFF. The DNA of the CDR3 is TGTGCCACCAGCAGAAGGACAGGGGGGACTGAAGCTTTCTTT. The chain employs TRBV15 and TRBJ1-1; 10 bases map to TRBD1. This CDR3 is built from 14 residues. Germline V gene lookup returns CDR1 LNHNV and CDR2 YYDKDF (reference sequence). V trimming: 2 bases; J trimming: 5 bases; junction bases outside the gene matches: 2. The whole variable domain, remainder taken from reference TRBV15 and TRBJ1-1, is DAMVIQNPRYQVTQFGKPVTLSCSQTLNHNVMYWYQQKSSQAPKLLFHYYDKDFNNEADTPDNFQSRRPNTSFCFLDIRSPGLGDTAMYLCATSRRTGGTEAFFGQGTRLTVV.